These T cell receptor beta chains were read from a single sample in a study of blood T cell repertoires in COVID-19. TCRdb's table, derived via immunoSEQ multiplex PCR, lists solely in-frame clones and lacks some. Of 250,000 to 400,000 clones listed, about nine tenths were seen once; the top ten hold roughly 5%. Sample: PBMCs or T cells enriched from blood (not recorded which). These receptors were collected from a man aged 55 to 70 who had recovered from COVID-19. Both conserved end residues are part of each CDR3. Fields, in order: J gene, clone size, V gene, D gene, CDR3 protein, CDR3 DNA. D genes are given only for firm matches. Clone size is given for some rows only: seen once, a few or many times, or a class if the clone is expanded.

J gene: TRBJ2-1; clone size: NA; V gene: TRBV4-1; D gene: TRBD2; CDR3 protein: CASSPGLAGSYNEQFF; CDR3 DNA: TGCGCCAGCAGCCCCGGACTAGCGGGTTCCTACAATGAGCAGTTCTTC
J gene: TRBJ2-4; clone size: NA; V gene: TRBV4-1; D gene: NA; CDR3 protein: CASSQGSTENLAKNIQYF; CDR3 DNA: TGCGCCAGCAGCCAAGGTTCCACAGAAAACCTAGCCAAAAACATTCAGTACTTC
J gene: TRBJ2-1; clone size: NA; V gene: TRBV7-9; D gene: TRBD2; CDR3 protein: CASSQLAGYNEQFF; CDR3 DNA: TGTGCCAGCAGCCAACTAGCGGGGTACAATGAGCAGTTCTTC
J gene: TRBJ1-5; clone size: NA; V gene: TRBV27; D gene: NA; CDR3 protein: CASSLRVGQGLNQPQHF; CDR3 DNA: TGTGCCAGCAGTTTAAGGGTCGGGCAGGGTCTTAATCAGCCCCAGCATTTT
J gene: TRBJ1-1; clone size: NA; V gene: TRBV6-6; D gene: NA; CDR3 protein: CASSYRDWSNHIAFF; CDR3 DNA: TGTGCCAGCAGTTACAGGGACTGGAGTAACCACATAGCTTTCTTT
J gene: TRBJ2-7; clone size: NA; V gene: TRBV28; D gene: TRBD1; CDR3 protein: CASSDGTGGSYEQYF; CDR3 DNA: TGTGCCAGCAGTGACGGGACAGGGGGGTCCTACGAGCAGTACTTC
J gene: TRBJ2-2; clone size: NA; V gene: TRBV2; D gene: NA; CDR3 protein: CASSDDTGELFF; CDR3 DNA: TGTGCCAGCAGTGACGACACCGGGGAGCTGTTTTTT
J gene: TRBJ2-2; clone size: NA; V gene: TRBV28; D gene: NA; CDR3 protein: CASSLYSLAENTGELFF; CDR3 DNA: TGTGCCAGCAGTTTATACTCCCTAGCAGAAAACACCGGGGAGCTGTTTTTT
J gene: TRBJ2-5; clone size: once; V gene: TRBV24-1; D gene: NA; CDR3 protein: CATSDSLETQYF; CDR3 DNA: TGTGCCACCAGTGATTCGTTGGAGACCCAGTACTTC
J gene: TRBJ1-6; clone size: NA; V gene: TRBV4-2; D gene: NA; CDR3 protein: CASSQAGGAYNSPLHF; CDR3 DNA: TGTGCCAGCAGCCAAGCCGGGGGGGCCTACAATTCACCCCTCCACTTT
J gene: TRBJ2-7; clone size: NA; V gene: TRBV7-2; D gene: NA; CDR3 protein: CASSKRRQSYEQYF; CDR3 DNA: TGTGCCAGCAGCAAACGACGACAGTCCTACGAGCAGTACTTC
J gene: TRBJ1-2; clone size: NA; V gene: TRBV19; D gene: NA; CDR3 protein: CASSKGGDLSGLDYGYTF; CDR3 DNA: TGTGCCAGTAGTAAAGGGGGAGACCTTTCGGGTCTCGACTATGGCTACACCTTC
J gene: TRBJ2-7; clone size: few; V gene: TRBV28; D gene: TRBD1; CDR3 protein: CASSATGTGAYEQYF; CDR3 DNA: TGTGCCAGCAGTGCCACCGGGACAGGGGCCTACGAGCAGTACTTC
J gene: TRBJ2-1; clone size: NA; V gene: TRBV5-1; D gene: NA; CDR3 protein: CASSPDITYNEQFF; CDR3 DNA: TGCGCCAGCAGCCCGGACATCACCTACAATGAGCAGTTCTTC
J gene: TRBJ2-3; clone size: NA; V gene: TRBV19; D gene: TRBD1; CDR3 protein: CASGGQGRSGRNF; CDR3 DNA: TGTGCCAGTGGGGGACAGGGAAGGTCTGGAAGGAATTTT
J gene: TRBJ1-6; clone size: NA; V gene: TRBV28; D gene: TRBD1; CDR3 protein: CASGPRQGVRFYNSPLHF; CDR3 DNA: TGTGCCAGCGGCCCGAGACAGGGGGTTCGGTTCTATAATTCACCCCTCCACTTT
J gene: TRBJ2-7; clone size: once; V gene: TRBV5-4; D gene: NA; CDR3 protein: CASSHGSYEQYF; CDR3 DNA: TGTGCCAGCAGCCACGGGAGCTACGAGCAGTACTTC
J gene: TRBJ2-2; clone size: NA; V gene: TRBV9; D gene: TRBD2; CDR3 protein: CASSPLRGIRTSGSRDTGELFF; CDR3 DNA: TGTGCCAGCAGTCCCTTGAGGGGTATCCGGACTAGCGGGTCCCGGGACACCGGGGAGCTGTTTTTT
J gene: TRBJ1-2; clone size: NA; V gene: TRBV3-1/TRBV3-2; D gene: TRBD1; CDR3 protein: CASSQFGTGGAIYGYTF; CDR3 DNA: TGTGCCAGCAGCCAATTTGGAACAGGGGGCGCGATCTATGGCTACACCTTC
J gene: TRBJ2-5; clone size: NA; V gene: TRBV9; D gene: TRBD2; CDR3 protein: CASSVDPTSEQTQYF; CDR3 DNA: TGTGCCAGCAGCGTAGACCCGACTAGCGAACAGACCCAGTACTTC
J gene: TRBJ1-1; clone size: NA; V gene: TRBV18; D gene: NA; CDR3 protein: CASSPFLSGRTGMNTEAFF; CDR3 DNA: TGTGCCAGCTCACCATTCTTATCGGGAAGGACCGGTATGAACACTGAAGCTTTCTTT
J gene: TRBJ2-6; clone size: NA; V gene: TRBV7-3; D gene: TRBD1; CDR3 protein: CASSLTTGAGANVLTF; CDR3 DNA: TGTGCCAGCAGCTTAACTACAGGGGCTGGGGCCAACGTCCTGACTTTC
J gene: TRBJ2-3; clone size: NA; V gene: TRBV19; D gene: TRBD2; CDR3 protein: CASSRRTSGSPTDTQYF; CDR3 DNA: TGTGCCAGTAGTCGAAGGACTAGCGGGAGCCCTACAGATACGCAGTATTTT
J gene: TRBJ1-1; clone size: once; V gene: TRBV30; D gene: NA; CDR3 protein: CAWSQSENTEAFF; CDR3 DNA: TGTGCCTGGAGTCAGTCAGAGAACACTGAAGCTTTCTTT
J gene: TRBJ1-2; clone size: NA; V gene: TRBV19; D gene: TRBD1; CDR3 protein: CASRPNRGQKANYGYTF; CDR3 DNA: TGTGCCAGTAGGCCAAACAGGGGCCAAAAAGCTAACTATGGCTACACCTTC
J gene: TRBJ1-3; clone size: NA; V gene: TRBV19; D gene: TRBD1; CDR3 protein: CASTDGAQGMGNTIYF; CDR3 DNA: TGTGCCAGTACCGACGGAGCACAGGGGATGGGAAACACCATATATTTT
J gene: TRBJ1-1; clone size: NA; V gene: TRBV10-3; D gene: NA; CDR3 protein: CAISMNTEAFF; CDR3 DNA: TGTGCCATCAGCATGAACACTGAAGCTTTCTTT
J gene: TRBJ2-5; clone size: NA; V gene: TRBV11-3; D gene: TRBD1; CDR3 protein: CASSLGGTGGETQYF; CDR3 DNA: TGTGCCAGCAGCTTAGGAGGGACAGGTGGAGAGACCCAGTACTTC
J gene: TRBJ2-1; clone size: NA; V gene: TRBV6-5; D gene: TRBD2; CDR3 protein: CASSPSGNYNEQFF; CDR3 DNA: TGTGCCAGCAGCCCCAGCGGGAACTACAATGAGCAGTTCTTC
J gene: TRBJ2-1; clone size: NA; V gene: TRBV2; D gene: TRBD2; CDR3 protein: CASSEYSGRSYNEQFF; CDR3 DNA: TGTGCCAGCAGTGAATATAGCGGGAGATCCTACAATGAGCAGTTCTTC
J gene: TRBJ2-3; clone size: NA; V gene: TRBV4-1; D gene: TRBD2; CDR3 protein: CASSRRPWAGGPVDTQYF; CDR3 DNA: TGCGCCAGCAGCCGAAGACCTTGGGCGGGAGGGCCGGTAGATACGCAGTATTTT
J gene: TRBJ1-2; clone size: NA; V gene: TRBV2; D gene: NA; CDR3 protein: CASGQGTRGYGYTF; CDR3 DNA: TGTGCCAGCGGCCAAGGGACTAGGGGCTATGGCTACACCTTC
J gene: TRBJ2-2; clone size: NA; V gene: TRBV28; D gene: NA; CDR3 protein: CASSTRANTGELFF; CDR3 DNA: TGTGCCAGCAGTACCAGGGCGAACACCGGGGAGCTGTTTTTT
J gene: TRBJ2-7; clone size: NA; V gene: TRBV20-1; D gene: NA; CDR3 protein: CSASSRLLAHEQYF; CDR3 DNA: TGCAGTGCTAGTTCGAGACTGTTAGCCCACGAGCAGTACTTC
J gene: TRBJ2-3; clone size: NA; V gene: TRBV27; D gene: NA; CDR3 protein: CASSLLGGAGTDTQYF; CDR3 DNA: TGTGCCAGCAGTTTATTAGGGGGGGCGGGCACAGATACGCAGTATTTT
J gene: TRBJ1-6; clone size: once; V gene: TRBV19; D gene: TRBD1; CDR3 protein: CASRQLRDRDSPLHF; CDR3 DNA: TGTGCCAGTAGACAACTCCGGGACAGGGATTCACCCCTCCACTTT
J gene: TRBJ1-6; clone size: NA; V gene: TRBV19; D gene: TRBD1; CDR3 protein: CASSVTGEDSPLHF; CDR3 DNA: TGTGCCAGTAGTGTGACAGGGGAGGATTCACCCCTCCACTTT
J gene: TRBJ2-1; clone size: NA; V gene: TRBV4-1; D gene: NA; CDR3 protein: CASSQGGIPVLEQFF; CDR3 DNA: TGCGCCAGCAGCCAAGGAGGAATTCCGGTGTTGGAGCAGTTCTTC
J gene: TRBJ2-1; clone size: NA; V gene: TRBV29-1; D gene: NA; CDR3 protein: CSAERGRLYNEQFF; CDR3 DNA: TGCAGCGCCGAAAGGGGCAGGCTTTACAATGAGCAGTTCTTC
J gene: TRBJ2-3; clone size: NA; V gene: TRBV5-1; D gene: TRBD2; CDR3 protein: CASSPRTSGRGTDTQYF; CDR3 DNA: TGCGCCAGCAGCCCCCGGACTAGCGGGAGGGGCACAGATACGCAGTATTTT
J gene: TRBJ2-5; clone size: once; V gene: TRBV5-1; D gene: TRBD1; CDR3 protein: CASSYRTGGIQTQYF; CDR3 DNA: TGCGCCAGCAGCTATCGGACAGGGGGGATACAGACCCAGTACTTC
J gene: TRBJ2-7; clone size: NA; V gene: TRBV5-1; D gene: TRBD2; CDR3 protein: CASSGTSGLNEQYF; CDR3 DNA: TGCGCCAGCAGCGGGACTAGCGGGTTAAACGAGCAGTACTTC
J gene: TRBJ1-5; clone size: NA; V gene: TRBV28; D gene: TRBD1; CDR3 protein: CASSPGTGGHQPQHF; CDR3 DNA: TGTGCCAGCAGTCCGGGGACAGGGGGGCATCAGCCCCAGCATTTT
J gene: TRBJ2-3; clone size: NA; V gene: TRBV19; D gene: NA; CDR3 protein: CASRDQGGFTDTQYF; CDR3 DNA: TGTGCCAGTAGAGATCAGGGGGGCTTCACAGATACGCAGTATTTT
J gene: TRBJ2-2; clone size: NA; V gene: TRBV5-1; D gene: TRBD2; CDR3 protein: CASRRSGLAGSDGELFF; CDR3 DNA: TGCGCCAGCAGGAGATCGGGACTAGCGGGATCTGACGGGGAGCTGTTTTTT
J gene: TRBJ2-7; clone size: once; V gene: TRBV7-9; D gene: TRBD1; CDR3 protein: CASSPQTGPAYEQYF; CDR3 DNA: TGTGCCAGCAGCCCTCAGACAGGGCCTGCCTACGAGCAGTACTTC
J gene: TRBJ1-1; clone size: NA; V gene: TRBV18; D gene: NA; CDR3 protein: CASSPPARTTNTEAFF; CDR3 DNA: TGTGCCAGCTCACCACCGGCTCGGACAACCAACACTGAAGCTTTCTTT
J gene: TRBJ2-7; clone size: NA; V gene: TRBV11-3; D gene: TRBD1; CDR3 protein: CASSPPGTGSYEQYF; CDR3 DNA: TGTGCCAGCAGCCCCCCCGGGACAGGGTCCTACGAGCAGTACTTC
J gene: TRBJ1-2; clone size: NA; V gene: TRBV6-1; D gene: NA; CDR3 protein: CASSEPAGFYGYTF; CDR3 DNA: TGTGCCAGCAGTGAACCAGCAGGGTTCTATGGCTACACCTTC
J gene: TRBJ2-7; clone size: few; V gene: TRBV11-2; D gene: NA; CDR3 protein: CASSFARTYEQYF; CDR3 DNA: TGTGCCAGCAGCTTTGCCAGAACCTACGAGCAGTACTTC
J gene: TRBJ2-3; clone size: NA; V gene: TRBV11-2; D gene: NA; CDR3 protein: CASRPTGGGNTDTQYF; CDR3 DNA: TGTGCCAGCAGGCCCACAGGGGGGGGAAACACAGATACGCAGTATTTT
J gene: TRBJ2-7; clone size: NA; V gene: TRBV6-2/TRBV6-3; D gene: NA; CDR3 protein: CASSYSAARQGGQYF; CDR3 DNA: TGTGCCAGCAGTTACTCGGCAGCCAGGCAGGGCGGGCAGTACTTC
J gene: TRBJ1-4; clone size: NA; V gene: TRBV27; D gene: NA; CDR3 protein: CASSQGWGEKLFF; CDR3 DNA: TGTGCCAGCAGTCAGGGGTGGGGTGAAAAACTGTTTTTT
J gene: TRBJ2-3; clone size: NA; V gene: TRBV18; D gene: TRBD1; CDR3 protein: CASSLRQGSTDTQYF; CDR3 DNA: TGTGCCAGCTCACTCAGACAGGGAAGCACAGATACGCAGTATTTT
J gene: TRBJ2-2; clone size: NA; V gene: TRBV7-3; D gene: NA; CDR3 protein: CASSLTGELFF; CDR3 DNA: TGTGCCAGCAGTCTCACCGGGGAGCTGTTTTTT
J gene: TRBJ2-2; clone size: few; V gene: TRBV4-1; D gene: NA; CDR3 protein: CASSQDMRRGTGELFF; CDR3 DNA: TGCGCCAGCAGCCAAGATATGAGGAGAGGAACCGGGGAGCTGTTTTTT
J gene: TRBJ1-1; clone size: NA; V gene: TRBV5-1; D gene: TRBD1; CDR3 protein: CASSSNRGSKTEAFF; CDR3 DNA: TGCGCCAGCAGCTCCAACAGGGGAAGTAAGACTGAAGCTTTCTTT
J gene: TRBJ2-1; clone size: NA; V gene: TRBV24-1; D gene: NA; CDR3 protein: CATSTSGWLNEQFF; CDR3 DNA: TGTGCCACCAGTACGTCAGGGTGGCTTAATGAGCAGTTCTTC
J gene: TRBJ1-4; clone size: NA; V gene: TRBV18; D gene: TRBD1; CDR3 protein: CATQGAVTNEKLFF; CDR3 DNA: TGTGCCACTCAGGGGGCAGTAACTAATGAAAAACTGTTTTTT